Following are 17 T cell receptor beta chains from one sample sequenced in a study of control samples from healthy donors and cancer patients. TCRdb's table, derived via immunoSEQ multiplex PCR, lists solely in-frame clones and lacks some. The sample records approximately 40,000 clones, roughly nine tenths being singletons. The sequenced sample consisted of blood. The receptors derive from a woman in her forties or fifties in good health.

This chain connects TRBV24-1 to TRBJ2-3; the D gene is possibly TRBD2 (5 bases). The CDR3 runs to 16 residues. V dropped 1 base and J dropped 0 bases, with 10 bases sitting between them. CDR1 is KGHDR, CDR2 SFDVKD, per germline. This chain's CDR3 is CATSDFGLASTDTQYF. In DNA form, the CDR3 reads TGTGCCACCAGTGATTTTGGACTGGCTAGCACAGATACGCAGTATTTT.

This chain links TRBV10-3 with TRBJ2-7; 14 bases are a match to TRBD2. Trimming removed 4 bases from V and 8 bases from J; junction bases left unmatched: 4. CDR3 length: 14 residues. Germline CDR1 is ENHRY and CDR2 is SYGVKD. CDR3 nucleotides: TGTGCCATCAGTGGGGGACTAGCGGGGGAGAAGCAGTACTTC. Translated: CAISGGLAGEKQYF.

This clone appeared once. The chain has TRBV9 and TRBJ1-6; D call uncertain. From germline, CDR1 is SGDLS and CDR2 YYNGEE. The CDR3 spans 15 residues. V gave up 2 bases and J gave up 8 bases, with 14 bases separating them. CDR3 loop: CASSVTGVRDSPLHF. The CDR3 DNA reads TGTGCCAGCAGCGTGACCGGGGTGAGGGATTCACCCCTCCACTTT.

J is TRBJ2-7 and V is TRBV30; either TRBD1 or TRBD2 may fit D (5 bases each). The germline V gene has CDR1 GTSNPN and CDR2 SVGIG (reference sequence). V was trimmed by 2 bases and J by 7 bases, leaving 15 bases between them. CDR3 length: 13 amino acids. The CDR3 spells CAWSTQGPREQYF. The CDR3 nucleotides read TGTGCCTGGAGTACCCAGGGACCCCGGGAGCAGTACTTC.

V usage is TRBV29-1 and J usage is TRBJ2-6, with D uncertain. The germline V gene has CDR1 SQVTM and CDR2 ANQGSEA. Between the trimmed V and J ends, which lost 3 bases and 0 bases, there was a span of 6 bases. The CDR3 covers 14 residues. Here the CDR3 DNA reads TGCAGCGTTGACCAGGTCTCTGGGGCCAACGTCCTGACTTTC. It specifies CSVDQVSGANVLTF.

The DNA of the CDR3 is TGTGCCAGCAGCACCAGGGTTGGAAACACCATATATTTT. It is translated as CASSTRVGNTIYF. The chain uses TRBV5-6 and TRBJ1-3; the D gene is possibly TRBD1 (5 bases). Germline lookup yields CDR1 SGHDT and CDR2 YYEEEE. This CDR3 has 13 amino acids. Trimming pared 4 bases from V and 3 bases from J, leaving 8 bases between.

V is TRBV5-5 and J is TRBJ2-3; tentative D call: TRBD1 (6 bases). Germline-derived CDR1 and CDR2 are SGHKS and YYEKEE (reference sequence). Trimming left V 2 bases short and J 1 base short, with 8 bases between. The CDR3 has 14 residues. The CDR3 coding sequence is TGTGCCAGCAGCTTCGAGGGGGGCACAGATACGCAGTATTTT. Translation gives CASSFEGGTDTQYF.

V gene TRBV28 combines with J gene TRBJ2-5, with TRBD1 matching 7 bases. Per the germline V gene, CDR1 is MDHEN and CDR2 is SYDVKM. The CDR3 runs to 15 residues. V lost 7 bases and J lost 5; bases outside the gene matches: 13. The CDR3: CASTRGGADLETQYF. The CDR3 DNA is TGTGCCAGCACGAGAGGGGGCGCAGATTTGGAGACCCAGTACTTC.

The chain couples TRBV3-1 (or the pseudogene TRBV3-2) to TRBJ1-1; D unresolved. From germline, CDR1 is LGHDT and CDR2 YNNKEL (reference sequence). The CDR3 is 14 amino acids. V was shortened by 1 base and J by 2 bases, with 8 bases between the two germline ends. CDR3 coding DNA: TGTGCCAGCAGCCAAGTGCGGGGAAACACTGAAGCTTTCTTT. Protein: CASSQVRGNTEAFF.

In this sample, this clone turned up a few times. This rearrangement joins TRBV28 to TRBJ1-1; D might be TRBD1 (6 bases). This CDR3 is built from 16 residues. Germline assignment: CDR1 MDHEN and CDR2 SYDVKM. Trimming removed 4 bases at V and 6 bases at J, with 21 bases between. Here the CDR3 DNA reads TGTGCCAGCAGTTCCTATGGGTACAGGGACTTCTCTGAAGCTTTCTTT. This sequence encodes CASSSYGYRDFSEAFF. Full variable domain (missing parts from reference TRBV28 and TRBJ1-1): DVKVTQSSRYLVKRTGEKVFLECVQDMDHENMFWYRQDPGLGLRLIYFSYDVKMKEKGDIPEGYSVSREKKERFSLILESASTNQTSMYLCASSSYGYRDFSEAFFGQGTRLTVV.

The chain couples TRBV6-2 or TRBV6-3 to TRBJ2-1; no reliable D call. Germline CDR1 is MNHEY and CDR2 is SVGEGT. The CDR3 runs to 12 residues. The V and J ends lost 2 bases and 7 bases respectively, with 6 bases between them. The CDR3 DNA reads TGTGCCAGCAGTTACGCAAGAAATGAGCAGTTCTTC. It translates to CASSYARNEQFF.

This sequence joins TRBV6-5 and TRBJ2-3; D is perhaps TRBD1 (6 bases). Germline CDR1 MNHEY, CDR2 SVGAGI. V lost 7 bases and J lost 7, with 15 bases in between. The CDR3 is 13 amino acids. The CDR3 region is CASNRQEANTQYF. The CDR3 DNA sequence: TGTGCCAGCAATCGACAGGAGGCAAATACGCAGTATTTT.

The J gene is TRBJ2-3, the V gene TRBV18; 10 bases fit TRBD2. V shed 3 bases, J shed 2 bases, and the junction held 2 bases outside the gene matches. The CDR3 spans 15 residues. CDR1 and CDR2 from the germline V gene are KGHSH and LQKENI. CDR3 loop: CASSPSGGFTDTQYF. The DNA for the CDR3 is TGTGCCAGCTCACCTAGCGGGGGGTTCACAGATACGCAGTATTTT.

This rearrangement joins TRBV13 to TRBJ1-4; 9 bases are a match to TRBD1. Germline V gene data show CDR1 as PRHDT and CDR2 as FYEKMQ (reference sequence). Trimming took 5 bases from V and 8 from J; bases not matched to a gene: 9. This CDR3 is 15 amino acids long. The CDR3 protein is CASSPRDRAREKLFF. The DNA of the CDR3 is TGTGCCAGCAGCCCAAGGGACAGGGCGAGGGAAAAACTGTTTTTT.

The chain is built from TRBV3-1 (or the pseudogene TRBV3-2) and TRBJ1-1, with D tentatively TRBD1 (5 bases). Trimming removed 1 base from V and 10 bases from J, with 10 bases in between. CDR1 is LGHDT and CDR2 is YNNKEL in the germline V gene (reference sequence). This CDR3 spans 12 amino acids. CDR3 sequence (DNA): TGTGCCAGCAGCCAAGCGGACATGGGAGCTTTCTTT. This translates into CASSQADMGAFF.

J is TRBJ2-1 and V is TRBV5-4; TRBD2 aligns across 13 bases. CDR3 size: 17 residues. Germline CDR1 SGHNT, CDR2 YYREEE (reference sequence). Trimming took 4 bases from V and 6 from J; bases not matched to a gene: 10. This chain's CDR3 is CASSARTSGGLANEQFF. DNA of the CDR3: TGTGCCAGCAGCGCCAGGACTAGCGGGGGCTTGGCCAATGAGCAGTTCTTC. Complete variable domain (other parts from reference TRBV5-4 and TRBJ2-1): ETGVTQSPTHLIKTRGQQVTLRCSSQSGHNTVSWYQQALGQGPQFIFQYYREEENGRGNFPPRFSGLQFPNYSSELNVNALELDDSALYLCASSARTSGGLANEQFFGPGTRLTVL.

This chain connects TRBV25-1 to TRBJ1-4; 9 nucleotides line up with TRBD1. The germline gives CDR1 MGHDK, CDR2 SYGVNS. The CDR3 extends over 18 amino acids. V trimming: 3 bases; J trimming: 7 bases; junction bases outside the gene matches: 15. CDR3 sequence: CASSDLRDRAAFGEKLFF. The CDR3, as DNA: TGTGCCAGCAGTGACCTCCGGGACAGGGCTGCCTTCGGTGAAAAACTGTTTTTT.